The next 14 T cell receptor beta chains were all read from a single sample in a study of shared clonotypes between healthy human individuals. Clones were read by immunoSEQ multiplex PCR, and TCRdb kept only the in-frame ones, dropping some. There are 1.5 million to 2.5 million clones in the sample; over 85% occur only once, and more than 0.9% lies in the top ten. Terminally differentiated effector memory CD45RA+ cells were excluded by CCR7 positive selection of CD45RO-negative cells. Sequencing was carried out using naive CD8+ T cells sorted from blood. The receptor source for this set is a man between 18 and 29 years old in good health.

This clone appeared a single time. The gene calls are TRBV28 and TRBJ1-2, with 7 bases that match TRBD1. The germline V gene has CDR1 MDHEN and CDR2 SYDVKM. This CDR3 comprises 14 residues. The V gene end was trimmed by 5 bases and the J gene end by 1 base; junction bases not matched to a gene: 4. Here the CDR3 DNA reads TGTGCCAGCAGTCCGCAGGGGGGTAACTATGGCTACACCTTC. Its translation: CASSPQGGNYGYTF.

To note about this clone: In the same sample, other DNA sequences code for this CDR3. The V and J genes are TRBV11-2 and TRBJ2-7; D possibly uses TRBD1 or TRBD2 (5 bases each). Between the trimmed V and J ends, which lost 3 bases and 6 bases, there was a span of 12 bases. The CDR3 sequence is 13 residues long. Germline CDR1 is SGHAT and CDR2 is FQNNGV. DNA for the CDR3: TGTGCCAGCAGCTTTGGGACGGGGAGCGAGCAGTACTTC. Translation gives CASSFGTGSEQYF. Full variable domain (rest looked up from reference TRBV11-2 and TRBJ2-7): EAGVAQSPRYKIIEKRQSVAFWCNPISGHATLYWYQQILGQGPKLLIQFQNNGVVDDSQLPKDRFSAERLKGVDSTLKIQPAKLEDSAVYLCASSFGTGSEQYFGPGTRLTVT.

This chain uses TRBV5-1 with TRBJ1-1, with TRBD1 identical over 7 bases. There are 14 residues in the CDR3. Germline CDR1 reads SGHRS; CDR2 reads YFSETQ. V lost 3 bases and J lost 7; bases outside the gene matches: 9. CDR3 region: CASSSQQGLDEAFF. The DNA of the CDR3 is TGCGCCAGCAGCTCACAACAGGGGTTAGATGAAGCTTTCTTT. Filled out from reference TRBV5-1 and TRBJ1-1, the complete variable domain reads KAGVTQTPRYLIKTRGQQVTLSCSPISGHRSVSWYQQTPGQGLQFLFEYFSETQRNKGNFPGRFSGRQFSNSRSEMNVSTLELGDSALYLCASSSQQGLDEAFFGQGTRLTVV.

This chain links TRBV6-5 with TRBJ1-3, with D possibly TRBD1 on 5 matching bases. Trimming left V 4 bases short and J 3 bases short, with 7 bases between. The CDR3 runs 13 residues. Per the germline V gene, CDR1 is MNHEY and CDR2 is SVGAGI. The CDR3 DNA reads as TGTGCCAGCAGTTTCAGGGATGGAAACACCATATATTTT. Translation gives CASSFRDGNTIYF.

There are a few counts of this clone. At the DNA level, this CDR3 is encoded by other sequences in the same sample as well. The chain recombines TRBV6-5 with TRBJ2-2; D ambiguous. Germline CDR1 reads MNHEY; CDR2 reads SVGAGI. V was pared by 2 bases and J by 0 bases, with 7 bases between. This CDR3 region has 15 residues. As DNA, the CDR3 is TGTGCCAGCAGTTACGGCAGCGCGAACACCGGGGAGCTGTTTTTT. Translating it yields CASSYGSANTGELFF.

V and J are TRBV5-6 and TRBJ1-4; D perhaps matches TRBD1 (5 bases). The germline gives CDR1 SGHDT, CDR2 YYEEEE. The V and J ends lost 4 bases and 7 bases respectively, with 14 bases between them. The CDR3 is 14 amino acids. The DNA of the CDR3 is TGTGCCAGCAGCCTCCAGGGTCAGGGTGAAAAACTGTTTTTT. Translating gives CASSLQGQGEKLFF.

The rearrangement uses TRBV27 and TRBJ2-5, with D unclear. CDR3 length: 14 amino acids. Germline V lookup: CDR1 MNHEY, CDR2 SMNVEV (reference sequence). V was pared by 6 bases and J by 2 bases, with 13 bases between. The CDR3 DNA follows: TGTGCCAGCAGAAAGCTCGGGCTTCAAGAGACCCAGTACTTC. Protein sequence: CASRKLGLQETQYF.

The genes are TRBV7-8 and TRBJ2-1, with D perhaps matching TRBD1 or TRBD2 (6 bases each). This CDR3 spans 15 amino acids. The germline gives CDR1 SGHVS, CDR2 FQNEAQ. Trimming took 5 bases from V and 0 from J, leaving 11 bases between them. The DNA for the CDR3 is TGTGCCAGCAGCGAAGGGGGGTTCTCCTACAATGAGCAGTTCTTC. Amino acids: CASSEGGFSYNEQFF.

The chain combines TRBV27 with TRBJ2-5, with D unresolved. The CDR3 is 13 amino acids. Trimming pared 1 base from V and 3 bases from J, leaving 6 bases between. Germline V lookup: CDR1 MNHEY, CDR2 SMNVEV (reference sequence). The CDR3 coding sequence is TGTGCCAGCAGTTTATTTGGGGAAGAGACCCAGTACTTC. Amino acid sequence: CASSLFGEETQYF.

The rearrangement links TRBV4-3 to TRBJ2-5; D is possibly TRBD2 (5 bases). V lost 10 bases, J lost 1 base, and 25 bases lay in between. The length of the CDR3 is 17 residues. CDR1 and CDR2 from the germline V gene are LGHNA and YSLEER. CDR3 loop: CATLPGRSEVAQETQYF. The CDR3 DNA follows: TGCGCCACCCTACCCGGACGGTCGGAGGTAGCCCAAGAGACCCAGTACTTC.

The chain links TRBV12-5 to TRBJ1-5, with TRBD1 as a possible D gene (5 bases). Germline V gene data show CDR1 as LGHNT and CDR2 as FRNRAP. V shed 6 bases and J shed 1 base, with 10 bases lying between them. The CDR3 is made up of 14 amino acids. CDR3 DNA: TGTGCTAGTGGCCCGGGGCAAAGCAATCAGCCCCAGCATTTT. Translating gives CASGPGQSNQPQHF.

This rearrangement joins TRBV28 to TRBJ1-5, with 8 bases matching TRBD1. CDR3 length equals 17 residues. Losses at the gene ends were 5 bases for V and 0 bases for J; bases not matched to a gene: 9. From germline, CDR1 is MDHEN and CDR2 SYDVKM. CDR3: CASSPRTGKNSNQPQHF. In nucleotides, the CDR3 is TGTGCCAGCAGTCCCCGGACAGGGAAAAATAGCAATCAGCCCCAGCATTTT. Full variable domain (remainder filled in from reference TRBV28 and TRBJ1-5): DVKVTQSSRYLVKRTGEKVFLECVQDMDHENMFWYRQDPGLGLRLIYFSYDVKMKEKGDIPEGYSVSREKKERFSLILESASTNQTSMYLCASSPRTGKNSNQPQHFGDGTRLSIL.

The chain carries TRBV4-3 and TRBJ2-7; 9 bases line up with TRBD1. CDR3 length equals 18 residues. V trimming: 0 bases; J trimming: 3 bases; junction bases outside the gene matches: 12. The germline gives CDR1 LGHNA, CDR2 YSLEER. Here the CDR3 reads CASSQDLTGGEIGYEQYF. DNA for the CDR3: TGCGCCAGCAGCCAAGATTTAACAGGGGGCGAAATCGGCTACGAGCAGTACTTC.

This chain links TRBV7-8 with TRBJ2-7; TRBD1 matches 8 bases. V gave up 8 bases and J gave up 5 bases; unmatched junction bases: 8. This CDR3 is built from 13 residues. The germline V gene encodes CDR1 SGHVS and CDR2 FQNEAQ. The CDR3: CASGPDRADEQYF. The CDR3 DNA sequence: TGTGCCAGCGGACCGGACAGGGCGGACGAGCAGTACTTC.